The 15 T cell receptor beta chains below all came from one sample that was sequenced in a study of blood T cells in healthy people across ages. Using a J-beta primer mix together with a sample-barcoded 5' primer, a second PCR was run for roughly 6 to 11 cycles. Each CDR3 protein gets one entry after TCRdb re-called the 5' RACE reads with MiXCR. This table has 800,000 to 900,000 distinct CDR3 sequences, about 62% appearing once. Source material: blood. The receptor source for this set is a man between 25 and 39 years old in good health.

The chain links TRBV29-1 to TRBJ2-1; weak D call: TRBD1 (6 bases). The DNA end lines up better with TRBJ2-7; the J call may be wrong. Germline V gene sequence: CDR1 SQVTM, CDR2 ANQGSEA. The length of the CDR3 is 13 residues. CDR3 DNA: TGCAGCGGGTCACAGGGATTTTCCTACGAGCAGTACTTC. Residues: CSGSQGFSYEQYF.

The V gene is TRBV28, the J gene TRBJ2-4, with TRBD2 matching over 10 bases. The tail of the sequence fits TRBJ2-5 better, so the J call may be wrong. Germline CDR1 MDHEN, CDR2 SYDVKM. The CDR3 totals 16 residues. In DNA form, the CDR3 reads TGTGCCAGCAGTTTACTAGCGGGGGTCGCCGAAGAGACCCAGTACTTC. It encodes CASSLLAGVAEETQYF.

DNA for the CDR3: TGTGCCAGCAGTCACGACCGACAGGGGGGGTCCAAAAACATTCAGTACTTC. As protein: CASSHDRQGGSKNIQYF. V and J are TRBV6-5 and TRBJ2-4; 9 bases are shared with TRBD1. V shed 5 bases, J shed 2 bases, and the junction held 10 bases outside the gene matches. The CDR3 runs to 17 residues. Germline CDR1 and CDR2: MNHEY and SVGAGI.

The chain links TRBV20-1 to TRBJ2-3; TRBD1 is a possible D gene (7 bases). The CDR3 length is 15 residues. Germline V gene data show CDR1 as DFQATT and CDR2 as SNEGSKA (reference sequence). V gave up 3 bases and J gave up 2 bases, with 15 bases separating them. For the CDR3, the DNA is TGCAGTGCTAGTCCCCAGGGGGGCATCACAGATACGCAGTATTTT. Its translation is CSASPQGGITDTQYF.

CDR3 DNA: TGTGCCAGCAGCTTAATGGCCACTCCGGGCTATGGCTACACCTTC. Protein: CASSLMATPGYGYTF. The gene calls are TRBV7-9 and TRBJ1-2; D unclear. The germline V and J ends were trimmed by 2 bases and 4 bases, with 14 bases remaining between them. Germline assignment: CDR1 SEHNR and CDR2 FQNEAQ (reference sequence). The CDR3 spans 15 residues.

V is TRBV10-3 and J is TRBJ2-1, with D possibly being TRBD2 (6 bases). Germline CDR1 ENHRY, CDR2 SYGVKD. This CDR3 is 13 amino acids long. Trimming shortened V by 1 base and J by 6 bases, and 7 bases separated the two germline ends. The CDR3 region is CAISEYSGNEQFF. The CDR3 coding sequence is TGTGCCATCAGTGAGTATAGCGGCAATGAGCAGTTCTTC.

This chain links TRBV7-2 with TRBJ1-2, with D hard to call. Trimming left V 4 bases short and J 4 bases short, with 13 bases between. This CDR3 spans 14 amino acids. Germline CDR1 is SGHTA and CDR2 is FQGNSA. The CDR3: CASSSGPSIYGYTF. CDR3 in DNA: TGTGCCAGCAGCTCCGGGCCTTCTATCTATGGCTACACCTTC. The full variable domain, its missing parts supplied by reference TRBV7-2 and TRBJ1-2, is GAGVSQSPSNKVTEKGKDVELRCDPISGHTALYWYRQSLGQGLEFLIYFQGNSAPDKSGLPSDRFSAERTGGSVSTLTIQRTQQEDSAVYLCASSSGPSIYGYTFGSGTRLTVV.

The gene calls are TRBV29-1 and TRBJ1-2, with D possibly being TRBD1 (5 bases). Trimming cost V 2 bases and J 5 bases, with 9 bases left between them. Germline lookup yields CDR1 SQVTM and CDR2 ANQGSEA. This CDR3 region has 12 residues. The CDR3 nucleotides are TGCAGCGTTGAAAAACCAGGGTATGGCTACACCTTC. Translation gives CSVEKPGYGYTF.

The genes are TRBV18 and TRBJ2-1; D gene unclear. The CDR3 contains 15 residues. V gave up 6 bases and J gave up 7 bases, with 19 bases separating them. Germline CDR1 KGHSH, CDR2 LQKENI. Written as DNA, the CDR3 is TGTGCCAGCTCTTCGGGTGGGCAGGTGAAAAATGAGCAGTTCTTC. This codes for CASSSGGQVKNEQFF.

The chain links TRBV20-1 to TRBJ1-4; 7 nucleotides agree with TRBD1. The CDR3 spans 14 residues. The V gene end was trimmed by 5 bases and the J gene end by 4 bases; junction bases not matched to a gene: 7. Germline V gene lookup returns CDR1 DFQATT and CDR2 SNEGSKA (reference sequence). CDR3 bases: TGCAGTGCTGGACCGGGACAGAATAATGAAAAACTGTTTTTT. This encodes CSAGPGQNNEKLFF.

The chain recombines TRBV6-2 or TRBV6-3 with TRBJ2-7; 9 nucleotides agree with TRBD1. Looked up from germline, CDR1 is MNHEY and CDR2 is SVGEGT. J lost 5 bases, V lost 5 bases, and 7 bases had no gene match. The CDR3 extends over 14 amino acids. As DNA, the CDR3 is TGTGCCAGCAGTACCGGGACAGGGATCCACGAGCAGTACTTC. Translated, it gives CASSTGTGIHEQYF.

As regards this clonotype: A much larger clone sits a single nucleotide away, making a read error possible. V is TRBV4-3 and J is TRBJ2-1, with D possibly TRBD1 on 6 matching bases. The J call may be incorrect, as the DNA end agrees better with TRBJ2-7. Germline V lookup: CDR1 LGHNA, CDR2 YSLEER. This CDR3 region has 14 residues. The CDR3 here is CASSWVARDNEQYF. The CDR3 nucleotides are TGCGCCAGCAGCTGGGTGGCTAGGGACAATGAGCAGTACTTC.

This chain joins TRBV7-2 and TRBJ1-6, with TRBD1 matching 8 bases. After removal of 8 bases from V and 10 bases from J, the junction contained 13 bases not matched to a gene. The germline V gene encodes CDR1 SGHTA and CDR2 FQGNSA. This CDR3 has 15 residues. The CDR3 coding sequence is TGTGCCAGCGTACCGGGGGGGGACAGGTACTCACCCCTCCACTTT. This encodes CASVPGGDRYSPLHF. The full variable domain, in which reference TRBV7-2 and TRBJ1-6 provide the parts outside the CDR3, is GAGVSQSPSNKVTEKGKDVELRCDPISGHTALYWYRQSLGQGLEFLIYFQGNSAPDKSGLPSDRFSAERTGGSVSTLTIQRTQQEDSAVYLCASVPGGDRYSPLHFGNGTRLTVT.

This chain uses TRBV27 with TRBJ1-1; D remains unclear. Germline V gene lookup returns CDR1 MNHEY and CDR2 SMNVEV (reference sequence). Trimming cost V 7 bases and J 2 bases, with 14 bases left between them. This CDR3 contains 14 residues. The CDR3 loop is CASNIDPTNTEAFF. CDR3 bases: TGTGCCAGCAATATCGACCCTACTAACACTGAAGCTTTCTTT.

This clonotype has a single count. The chain links TRBV4-3 to TRBJ2-5, with 7 nucleotides matching TRBD2. The CDR3 is 16 amino acids. The V and J ends lost 0 bases and 4 bases, in that order; junction bases with no gene match: 8. Germline lookup yields CDR1 LGHNA and CDR2 YSLEER. CDR3 in DNA: TGCGCCAGCAGCCAAGATCCCGGGCGGGGGACAGAGACCCAGTACTTC. Its translation is CASSQDPGRGTETQYF.